This T cell receptor beta chain is drawn from a study of shared clonotypes between healthy human individuals. As regards this clone: Antigen specificity is unknown.

The CDR3 loop spans 12 amino acids. Germline V gene lookup returns CDR1 SGHTA and CDR2 FQGNSA. With 5 bases removed from V and 6 bases from J, the gap between germline ends came to 9 bases. Study results and limitations: A few donors shared about 4.5% of their naive CD4 clonotypes.

Only in-frame clones appear in the TCRdb table, and some are missing; sequencing was by immunoSEQ multiplex PCR. The repertoire holds some 2.1 million clones, with roughly 95% as singletons. V usage is TRBV7-2 and J usage is TRBJ2-3, with D possibly matching TRBD1 (5 bases). This clonotype was sampled from a man between 18 and 35 years old in good health. Sequencing was carried out using naive CD4+ T cells sorted from blood. As for subset: CD45RA+ positively selected. The CDR3 sequence: CASSRAGDTQYF. The CDR3 DNA sequence: TGTGCCAGCAGCCGGGCAGGGGATACGCAGTATTTT.